This TCR beta chain was sequenced in a study of T cells after yellow fever vaccination. This clonotype turned up a few times. 5'RACE template switching generated TCR cDNA, adding a universal primer site and UMIs. One entry per CDR3 protein results from TCRdb running MiXCR on the 5' RACE reads. The table lists nearly 550,000 distinct CDR3 sequences, about 19% of them singletons. Trimming pared 6 bases from V and 0 bases from J, leaving 9 bases between. Germline V gives CDR1 MNHEY, CDR2 SMNVEV (reference sequence). The CDR3 length is 13 residues. This TCR was sampled from a man in his thirties or forties who received the YFV17D yellow fever vaccine. The chain uses TRBV27 and TRBJ2-7; D is ambiguous. The specimen comprised PBMCs, sampled 15 days after the yellow fever booster vaccination. This CDR3 reads CASSSKTSYEQYF. CDR3 coding DNA: TGTGCCAGCAGCTCCAAGACCTCCTACGAGCAGTACTTC.